The clone carrying this T cell receptor beta chain appeared a few times. Germline V gene data show CDR1 as LNHDA and CDR2 as SQIVND (reference sequence). V lost 6 bases to trimming and J lost 6 bases; unmatched junction nucleotides: 4. This CDR3 is 14 amino acids long. This sample was included in a study of T-cell reconstitution after alpha-beta-depleted transplantation in children. This sample's TCRbeta library carried unique molecular identifier barcodes. From the PCR reads, TCRdb called clonotypes with MiXCR, one entry per CDR3 protein. The sample has some 500,000 distinct CDR3 sequences, 32% seen once.

The source was PBMCs from the stem cell graft donor, collected from the stem cell graft. The TCR comes from a human donor who donated a stem cell graft to a child with aplastic anemia. This chain uses TRBV19 with TRBJ2-1; 11 bases map to TRBD1. DNA for the CDR3: TGTGCCAGTAGGGCCGGGACAGGGGGCAATGAGCAGTTCTTC. The encoded protein is CASRAGTGGNEQFF.